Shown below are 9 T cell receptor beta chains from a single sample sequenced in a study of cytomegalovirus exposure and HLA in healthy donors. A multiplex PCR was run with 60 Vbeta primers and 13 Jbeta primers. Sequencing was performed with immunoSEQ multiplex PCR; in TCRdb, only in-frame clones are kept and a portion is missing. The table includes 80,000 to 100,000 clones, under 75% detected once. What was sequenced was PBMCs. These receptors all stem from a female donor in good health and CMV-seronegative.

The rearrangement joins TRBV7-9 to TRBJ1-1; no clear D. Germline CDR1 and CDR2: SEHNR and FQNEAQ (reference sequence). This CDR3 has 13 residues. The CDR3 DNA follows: TGTGCGGGAGAGCGGCCGTCGAACACTGAAGCTTTCTTT. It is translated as CAGERPSNTEAFF.

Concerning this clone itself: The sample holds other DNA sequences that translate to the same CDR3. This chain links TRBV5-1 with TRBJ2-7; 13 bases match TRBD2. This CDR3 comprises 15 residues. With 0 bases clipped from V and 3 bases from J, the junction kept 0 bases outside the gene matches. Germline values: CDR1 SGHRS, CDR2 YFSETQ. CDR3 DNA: TGCGCCAGCAGCTTGGGGACTAGCGGGAGCTACGAGCAGTACTTC. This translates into CASSLGTSGSYEQYF.

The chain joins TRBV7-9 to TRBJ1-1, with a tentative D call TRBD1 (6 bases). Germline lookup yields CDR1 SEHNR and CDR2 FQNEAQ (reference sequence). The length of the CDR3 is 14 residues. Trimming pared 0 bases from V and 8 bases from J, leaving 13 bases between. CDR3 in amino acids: CASSLAQGQGEAFF. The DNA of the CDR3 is TGTGCCAGCAGCTTAGCGCAGGGACAAGGAGAAGCTTTCTTT.

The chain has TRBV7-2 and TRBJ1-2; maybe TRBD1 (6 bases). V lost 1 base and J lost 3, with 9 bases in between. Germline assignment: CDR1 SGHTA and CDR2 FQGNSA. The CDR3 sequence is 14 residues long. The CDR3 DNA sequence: TGTGCCAGCAGCTTAGGGACAGCCTACTATGGCTACACCTTC. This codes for CASSLGTAYYGYTF.

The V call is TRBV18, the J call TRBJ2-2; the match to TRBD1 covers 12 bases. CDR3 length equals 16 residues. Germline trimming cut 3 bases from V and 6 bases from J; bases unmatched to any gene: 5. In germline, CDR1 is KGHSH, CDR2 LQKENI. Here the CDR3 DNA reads TGTGCCAGCTCACCTTCGGGACAGGGGGCCTCCGGGGAGCTGTTTTTT. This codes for CASSPSGQGASGELFF.

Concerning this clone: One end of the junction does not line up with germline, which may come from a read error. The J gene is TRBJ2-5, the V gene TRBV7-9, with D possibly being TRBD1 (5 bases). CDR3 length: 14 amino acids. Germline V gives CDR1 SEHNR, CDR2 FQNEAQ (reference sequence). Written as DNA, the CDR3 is TGTTCCAGCAGCTTAGCATCAGGGAAAGAGACCCAGTACTTC. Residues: CSSSLASGKETQYF.

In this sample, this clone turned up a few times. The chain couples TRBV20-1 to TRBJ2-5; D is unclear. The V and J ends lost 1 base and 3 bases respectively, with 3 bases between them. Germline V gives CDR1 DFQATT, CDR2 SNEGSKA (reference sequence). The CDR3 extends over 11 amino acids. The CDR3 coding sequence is TGCAGTGCTAGAGCGGAAGAGACCCAGTACTTC. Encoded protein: CSARAEETQYF.

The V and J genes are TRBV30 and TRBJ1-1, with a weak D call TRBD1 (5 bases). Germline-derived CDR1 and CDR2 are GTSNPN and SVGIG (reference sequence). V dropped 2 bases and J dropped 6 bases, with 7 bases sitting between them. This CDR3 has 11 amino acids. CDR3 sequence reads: CAWSQQAEAFF. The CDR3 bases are TGTGCCTGGAGTCAACAGGCTGAAGCTTTCTTT. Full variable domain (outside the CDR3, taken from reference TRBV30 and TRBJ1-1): SQTIHQWPATLVQPVGSPLSLECTVEGTSNPNLYWYRQAAGRGLQLLFYSVGIGQISSEVPQNLSASRPQDRQFILSSKKLLLSDSGFYLCAWSQQAEAFFGQGTRLTVV.

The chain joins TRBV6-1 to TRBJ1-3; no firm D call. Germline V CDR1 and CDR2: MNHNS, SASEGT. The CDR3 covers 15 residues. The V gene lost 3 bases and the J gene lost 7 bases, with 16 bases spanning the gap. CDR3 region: CASSDWQQWANTIYF. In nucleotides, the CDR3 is TGTGCCAGCAGTGACTGGCAGCAATGGGCGAACACCATATATTTT.